A selection of T cell receptor beta chains follows, all from one sample in a study of T-cell memory formation after mild COVID-19. In TCRdb, the 5' RACE reads were re-called with MiXCR into one record per CDR3 protein. This sample has 300,000 or so distinct CDR3 sequences, with around 15% found just once. The sample consisted of PBMCs or a T cell subset sorted from them (not recorded which). The receptors stem from a man aged 18 to 35 who had mild COVID-19 (a few samples of this study predate the infection). Cell type and time point are not known. CDR3s include the opening cysteine and the closing phenylalanine or tryptophan. The D gene is left open where the match is weak. Not all rows give a size; the values are once, few, many and, for expanded clones, a class.

d_call | clone_size | j_call | v_call | cdr3_aa | cdr3_nt
. | . | TRBJ1-3 | TRBV6-5 | CASSYSTGNIYSGNTIYF | TGTGCCAGCAGTTACTCGACTGGGAATATTTACTCTGGAAACACCATATATTTT
. | . | TRBJ1-5 | TRBV20-1 | CSASRVNSNQPQHF | TGCAGTGCTAGTAGGGTGAATAGCAATCAGCCCCAGCATTTT
. | . | TRBJ2-1 | TRBV20-1 | CSARVKGGEQFF | TGCAGTGCTAGAGTGAAAGGAGGTGAGCAGTTCTTC
. | . | TRBJ2-3 | TRBV7-8 | CASSRLRDTQYF | TGTGCCAGCAGCCGGCTTCGGGATACGCAGTATTTT
TRBD2 | . | TRBJ2-3 | TRBV5-4 | CASRNQAGRRTDTQYF | TGTGCCAGCAGGAATCAAGCGGGGAGGCGCACAGATACGCAGTATTTT
TRBD2 | few | TRBJ2-3 | TRBV20-1 | CSGGGGAIDTQYF | TGCAGTGGCGGCGGGGGGGCCATAGATACGCAGTATTTT
TRBD1 | . | TRBJ1-5 | TRBV19 | CASLGQGTQPQHF | TGTGCCAGCCTGGGACAGGGAACTCAGCCCCAGCATTTT
. | few | TRBJ2-7 | TRBV20-1 | CSATPGTLTYEQYF | TGCAGTGCTACCCCCGGGACACTTACCTACGAGCAGTACTTC
. | . | TRBJ2-2 | TRBV5-1 | CASSLFGGPKEDGELFF | TGCGCCAGCAGCTTGTTCGGAGGGCCAAAGGAGGACGGGGAGCTGTTTTTT
TRBD1 | . | TRBJ2-1 | TRBV9 | CASTRDRGHQFF | TGTGCCAGCACACGGGACAGGGGGCACCAGTTCTTC
. | . | TRBJ2-7 | TRBV5-8 | CASSPLWGSYEQYF | TGTGCCAGCAGCCCCCTCTGGGGGTCCTACGAGCAGTACTTC
. | . | TRBJ2-7 | TRBV6-2/TRBV6-3 | CASSYSMGSGIYEQYF | TGTGCCAGCAGTTACTCGATGGGTTCGGGAATCTACGAGCAGTACTTC
. | few | TRBJ1-2 | TRBV20-1 | CSAFSGRSYGYTF | TGCAGTGCTTTTTCAGGGAGATCCTATGGCTACACCTTC
TRBD2 | few | TRBJ2-3 | TRBV7-3 | CASSTLAGGPPDTQYF | TGTGCCAGCAGCACCCTAGCGGGGGGGCCCCCAGATACGCAGTATTTT
. | few | TRBJ1-5 | TRBV6-6 | CASTLANQPQHF | TGTGCCAGCACTCTCGCCAATCAGCCCCAGCATTTT
TRBD1 | few | TRBJ2-4 | TRBV12-3/TRBV12-4 | CASRRTGGLDIQYF | TGTGCCAGCAGACGGACAGGGGGCTTGGACATTCAGTACTTC
TRBD2 | few | TRBJ2-1 | TRBV10-2 | CASRIAGTSDEQFF | TGCGCCAGCAGAATAGCGGGGACCTCCGATGAGCAGTTCTTC
. | . | TRBJ1-1 | TRBV20-1 | CSASSVANTEAFF | TGCAGTGCTAGTTCAGTGGCGAACACTGAAGCTTTCTTT
. | . | TRBJ2-3 | TRBV11-2 | CASSLYTSPTDTQYF | TGTGCCAGCAGCTTATACACATCCCCTACAGATACGCAGTATTTT
. | few | TRBJ2-3 | TRBV28 | CASSPELGRGTDTQYF | TGTGCCAGCAGTCCAGAACTGGGCAGGGGCACAGATACGCAGTATTTT
. | many | TRBJ2-5 | TRBV6-6 | CASSYLETQYF | TGTGCCAGCAGTTATCTGGAGACCCAGTACTTC
TRBD1 | . | TRBJ2-3 | TRBV5-1 | CASSLSGTGAPGTQYF | TGCGCCAGCAGCTTGTCCGGGACAGGGGCCCCAGGTACGCAGTATTTT
. | . | TRBJ2-3 | TRBV6-5 | CASSYAAGAASTDTQYF | TGTGCCAGCAGTTACGCTGCCGGTGCAGCTAGCACAGATACGCAGTATTTT
. | many | TRBJ2-3 | TRBV9 | CASSAEKPGARITDTQYF | TGTGCCAGCAGCGCCGAGAAGCCTGGGGCCCGAATCACAGATACGCAGTATTTT
. | few | TRBJ1-2 | TRBV4-2 | CASSQGLQDTVMYGYTF | TGTGCCAGCAGCCAAGGCTTACAGGACACCGTGATGTATGGCTACACCTTC
. | few | TRBJ2-5 | TRBV12-3/TRBV12-4 | CASSLVQRETQYF | TGTGCCAGCAGTTTAGTACAGCGCGAGACCCAGTACTTC
. | few | TRBJ1-1 | TRBV12-3/TRBV12-4 | CASKGIENTEAFF | TGTGCCAGCAAGGGAATAGAAAACACTGAAGCTTTCTTT
. | . | TRBJ1-1 | TRBV6-5 | CASSRVVNTEAFF | TGTGCCAGCAGCAGGGTAGTGAACACTGAAGCTTTCTTT
. | . | TRBJ1-2 | TRBV29-1 | CSGGGIAGYTF | TGCAGCGGTGGGGGGATCGCTGGCTACACCTTC
TRBD1 | . | TRBJ1-5 | TRBV12-3/TRBV12-4 | CASSLRTGGNQPQHF | TGTGCCAGCTCACTACGGACAGGGGGCAATCAGCCCCAGCATTTT
. | few | TRBJ2-4 | TRBV28 | CASSSGQAKNIQYF | TGTGCCAGCAGTTCCGGCCAAGCCAAAAACATTCAGTACTTC
. | few | TRBJ2-5 | TRBV6-2/TRBV6-3 | CASMTGAQETQYF | TGTGCCAGCATGACTGGGGCCCAAGAGACCCAGTACTTC
TRBD2 | . | TRBJ2-1 | TRBV18 | CASLELAGNEQFF | TGTGCCAGCCTAGAACTAGCGGGTAATGAGCAGTTCTTC
TRBD2 | . | TRBJ2-3 | TRBV4-2 | CASSQNPTSGATDTQYF | TGTGCCAGCAGCCAAAACCCTACTAGCGGGGCCACAGATACGCAGTATTTT
. | . | TRBJ1-3 | TRBV5-4 | CASSLGSGSGNTIYF | TGTGCCAGCAGCTTGGGGTCCGGCTCTGGAAACACCATATATTTT
TRBD1 | . | TRBJ2-2 | TRBV5-5 | CASSETGVLTGELFF | TGTGCCAGCAGCGAGACAGGGGTATTGACCGGGGAGCTGTTTTTT
. | many | TRBJ1-5 | TRBV4-1 | CASSQVGRGNQPQHF | TGCGCCAGCAGCCAAGTCGGCAGGGGTAATCAGCCCCAGCATTTT
. | . | TRBJ2-3 | TRBV5-1 | CASSKPEGGDTQYF | TGCGCCAGCAGCAAACCGGAAGGCGGAGATACGCAGTATTTT
. | few | TRBJ2-5 | TRBV20-1 | CSAPDGQETQYF | TGCAGTGCCCCGGACGGTCAAGAGACCCAGTACTTC
. | few | TRBJ2-5 | TRBV21-1 | CARRKEGGSLETQYF | TGTGCCAGGAGGAAAGAGGGCGGCTCTCTGGAGACCCAGTACTTC
. | many | TRBJ2-2 | TRBV12-3/TRBV12-4 | CASSLDSFTGELFF | TGTGCCAGCAGCCTCGACAGTTTCACCGGGGAGCTGTTTTTT
TRBD2 | few | TRBJ2-1 | TRBV7-7 | CASSLGGLAGGYNEQFF | TGTGCTAGCAGCTTGGGCGGCTTAGCGGGGGGTTACAATGAGCAGTTCTTC
. | . | TRBJ1-2 | TRBV7-2 | CASSPSTEDVAYTF | TGTGCCAGCAGCCCCTCGACGGAAGACGTAGCCTACACCTTC
TRBD2 | . | TRBJ2-1 | TRBV5-1 | CASSLSGDYYNEQFF | TGCGCCAGCAGCTTGTCCGGGGACTATTACAATGAGCAGTTCTTC
. | . | TRBJ2-7 | TRBV20-1 | CSATPDPILYEQYF | TGCAGTGCCACCCCGGACCCTATACTCTACGAGCAGTACTTC
. | many | TRBJ1-1 | TRBV4-1 | CASGVAGNTEAFF | TGCGCCAGCGGGGTGGCGGGGAACACTGAAGCTTTCTTT
. | . | TRBJ2-5 | TRBV11-2 | CASSSNGPEETQYF | TGTGCCAGCAGCTCCAACGGGCCAGAAGAGACCCAGTACTTC
TRBD2 | . | TRBJ2-3 | TRBV5-1 | CASSLLGLAGGPDTQYF | TGCGCCAGCAGCCTCCTTGGACTAGCGGGGGGGCCGGATACGCAGTATTTT
. | . | TRBJ2-7 | TRBV18 | CASSQQLSYEQYF | TGTGCCAGCTCACAACAGCTCTCCTACGAGCAGTACTTC
. | few | TRBJ2-3 | TRBV29-1 | CSVALAGRKDTQYF | TGCAGCGTTGCTCTCGCGGGGAGAAAAGATACGCAGTATTTT
. | few | TRBJ1-5 | TRBV18 | CASSDTEGQPQHF | TGTGCCAGCTCAGATACAGAGGGTCAGCCCCAGCATTTT
TRBD1 | . | TRBJ1-1 | TRBV7-3 | CASSLQGAGDTEAFF | TGTGCCAGCAGCCTACAGGGGGCTGGGGACACTGAAGCTTTCTTT
. | few | TRBJ1-6 | TRBV12-3/TRBV12-4 | CASSLTWGGSPLHF | TGTGCCAGCAGTCTCACCTGGGGCGGGTCACCCCTCCACTTT
. | . | TRBJ1-5 | TRBV10-3 | CATRPPGQNQPQHF | TGTGCCACTCGACCGCCGGGACAAAATCAGCCCCAGCATTTT
TRBD2 | few | TRBJ2-7 | TRBV27 | CASSRTSGYEQYF | TGTGCCAGCAGTCGGACTAGCGGCTACGAGCAGTACTTC